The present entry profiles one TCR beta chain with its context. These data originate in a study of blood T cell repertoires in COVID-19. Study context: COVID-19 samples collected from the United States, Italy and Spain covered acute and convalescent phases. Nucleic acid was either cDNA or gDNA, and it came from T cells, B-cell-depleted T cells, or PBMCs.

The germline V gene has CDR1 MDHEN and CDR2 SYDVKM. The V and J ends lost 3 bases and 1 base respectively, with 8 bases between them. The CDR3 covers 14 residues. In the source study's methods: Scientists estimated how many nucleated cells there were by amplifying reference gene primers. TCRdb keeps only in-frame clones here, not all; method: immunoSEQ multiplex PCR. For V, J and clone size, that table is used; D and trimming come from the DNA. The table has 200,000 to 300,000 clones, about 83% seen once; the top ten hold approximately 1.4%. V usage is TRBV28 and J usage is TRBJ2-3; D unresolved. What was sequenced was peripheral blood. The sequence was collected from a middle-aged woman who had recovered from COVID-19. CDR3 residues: CASSFVTRTDTQYF. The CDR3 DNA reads TGTGCCAGCAGTTTTGTCACACGCACAGATACGCAGTATTTT.